Below, 30 T cell receptor beta chains from the same sample are listed, as sequenced in a study of spatial heterogeneity in lung cancer. Study-wide results and limits: Counts that tracked tumor mutation counts were those of expanded intratumoral alpha and beta TCRs.

For these TCRs, the target antigens are not known. In TCRdb, the 5' RACE reads were re-called with MiXCR into one record per CDR3 protein. This table has approximately 26,000 distinct CDR3 sequences, roughly 10% appearing once. The time point here: sample taken at primary tumor resection. The starting material was lung tumor tissue, obtained at surgery. The receptor source for this set is a male donor with early-stage non-small cell lung cancer.

This clonotype was counted many times. V is TRBV5-1 and J is TRBJ2-7, with 9 bases aligning to TRBD2. J lost 4 bases, V lost 4 bases, and 6 bases had no gene match. CDR1 is SGHRS and CDR2 is YFSETQ in the germline V gene. This CDR3 comprises 14 residues. The CDR3 protein is CASSPGTSRYEQYF. In DNA form, the CDR3 reads TGCGCCAGCAGCCCAGGGACTAGCCGTTACGAGCAGTACTTC.

The rearrangement links TRBV20-1 to TRBJ2-3; no firm D call. The V end lost 6 bases, the J end lost 2 bases, and 18 bases lay between the germline ends. The V gene's germline CDR1 is DFQATT and CDR2 SNEGSKA (reference sequence). The length of the CDR3 is 15 residues. Written as DNA, the CDR3 is TGCAGTGCGGTAGCCGCTTCAGAGGCCACAGATACGCAGTATTTT. The encoded protein is CSAVAASEATDTQYF.

This clonotype was seen many times. The CDR3 DNA reads TGTGCCAGCAGTTCAGGACAGTTTAACTATGGCTACACCTTC. Its protein is CASSSGQFNYGYTF. The chain couples TRBV27 to TRBJ1-2, with D possibly being TRBD1 (6 bases). Trimming removed 4 bases from V and 1 base from J, with 10 bases in between. The CDR3 runs 14 residues. Per the germline V gene, CDR1 is MNHEY and CDR2 is SMNVEV (reference sequence).

This clonotype was counted many times. The gene calls are TRBV6-2 or TRBV6-3 and TRBJ2-7; D is undetermined. Trimming cost V 2 bases and J 4 bases, with 3 bases left between them. This CDR3 spans 11 amino acids. Germline V gene lookup returns CDR1 MNHEY and CDR2 SVGEGT. The CDR3 bases are TGTGCCAGCAGTTACGTTTACGAGCAGTACTTC. Translating gives CASSYVYEQYF.

This clonotype was recorded many times. The chain employs TRBV6-1 and TRBJ1-1; D uncertain. This CDR3 has 12 residues. V was trimmed by 5 bases and J by 1 base, leaving 5 bases between them. Per germline, CDR1 MNHNS and CDR2 SASEGT. The CDR3 DNA sequence: TGTGCCAGCAGTAGAGAGAACACTGAAGCTTTCTTT. Encoded protein: CASSRENTEAFF.

This clonotype was detected many times. This chain connects TRBV18 to TRBJ2-5; D gene uncertain. Germline V lookup: CDR1 KGHSH, CDR2 LQKENI. The CDR3 loop spans 14 amino acids. Trimming took off 2 bases at V and 4 bases at J, with 11 bases between the two ends. CDR3 sequence reads: CASSPETFRETQYF. DNA of the CDR3: TGTGCCAGCTCACCAGAAACGTTCCGAGAGACCCAGTACTTC.

With regard to this clonotype: Compared with germline, one end of the junction differs, possibly owing to a read error. The rearrangement uses TRBV3-1 and TRBJ2-3, with D hard to call. This CDR3 region has 13 residues. Germline CDR1 LGHDT, CDR2 YNNKEL (reference sequence). The DNA for the CDR3 is TGTGCCAGCTGCCAAGAGGCGACAGATACGCAGTATTTT. This codes for CASCQEATDTQYF.

This clonotype showed up many times. The rearrangement uses TRBV6-6 and TRBJ2-5; D unclear. CDR1 is MNHNY, CDR2 SVGAGI, per germline (reference sequence). The CDR3 has 14 residues. V dropped 2 bases and J dropped 5 bases, with 12 bases sitting between them. The CDR3 nucleotides are TGTGCCAGCAGTTACGATCTGTTCGCGGAGACCCAGTACTTC. Residues: CASSYDLFAETQYF.

This clonotype was counted at least ten times. The V gene is TRBV27, the J gene TRBJ1-1; 8 bases line up with TRBD1. J lost 5 bases, V lost 8 bases, and 13 bases had no gene match. CDR1 and CDR2 from the germline V gene are MNHEY and SMNVEV (reference sequence). The CDR3 covers 15 residues. CDR3 coding DNA: TGTGCCAGCTCTACGCCTGGACAGGGTCGGACTGAAGCTTTCTTT. This gives the protein CASSTPGQGRTEAFF.

This clonotype was detected many times. The chain is built from TRBV9 and TRBJ2-1; possible D gene TRBD2, 5 bases. Germline lookup yields CDR1 SGDLS and CDR2 YYNGEE. The CDR3 contains 14 residues. Trimming cost V 7 bases and J 2 bases, with 13 bases left between them. CDR3 DNA: TGTGCCAGCGCCCCGAGGGCAACCTACAATGAGCAGTTCTTC. This sequence encodes CASAPRATYNEQFF.

This chain joins TRBV7-9 and TRBJ2-1; TRBD2 aligns across 9 bases. The CDR3 is made up of 15 amino acids. V dropped 5 bases and J dropped 9; count of bases not matched to a gene: 11. Germline loops: CDR1 SEHNR, CDR2 FQNEAQ (reference sequence). This CDR3 is CASSRTTSGGPEQFF. In DNA form, the CDR3 reads TGTGCCAGCAGCCGAACGACTAGCGGCGGCCCTGAGCAGTTCTTC. The variable domain in full, completed from reference TRBV7-9 and TRBJ2-1, reads DTGVSQNPRHKITKRGQNVTFRCDPISEHNRLYWYRQTLGQGPEFLTYFQNEAQLEKSRLLSDRFSAERPKGSFSTLEIQRTEQGDSAMYLCASSRTTSGGPEQFFGPGTRLTVL.

By share of the sample, this clonotype is medium-sized. V is TRBV7-9 and J is TRBJ2-4; 13 positions agree with TRBD2. Germline-derived CDR1 and CDR2 are SEHNR and FQNEAQ (reference sequence). V lost 5 bases and J lost 2; bases outside the gene matches: 15. This CDR3 region has 20 residues. The CDR3 bases are TGTGCCAGCAGCCCGACCTTACTAGCGGGGGGGCCGGTGACCAAAAACATTCAGTACTTC. Translation: CASSPTLLAGGPVTKNIQYF. The complete variable domain, with remaining parts taken from reference TRBV7-9 and TRBJ2-4, reads DTGVSQNPRHKITKRGQNVTFRCDPISEHNRLYWYRQTLGQGPEFLTYFQNEAQLEKSRLLSDRFSAERPKGSFSTLEIQRTEQGDSAMYLCASSPTLLAGGPVTKNIQYFGAGTRLSVL.

This chain joins TRBV6-1 and TRBJ2-3; 12 nucleotides agree with TRBD2. There are 15 residues in the CDR3. Germline trimming cut 2 bases from V and 4 bases from J; bases unmatched to any gene: 1. From germline, CDR1 is MNHNS and CDR2 SASEGT. This chain's CDR3 is CASSELAGGPDTQYF. The CDR3 DNA follows: TGTGCCAGCAGTGAACTAGCGGGGGGGCCAGATACGCAGTATTTT.

This clonotype was detected many times. This may arise from a read error, as a much more abundant clone is one base away. The genes are TRBV7-2 and TRBJ2-1, with unresolved D. CDR1 is SGHTA, CDR2 FQGNSA, per germline. The CDR3 length is 14 residues. CDR3 DNA: TGTGTCAGCCTAGACTGGGCCCGCTCGGGTGAGCAGTTCTTC. This translates into CVSLDWARSGEQFF.

This clonotype was counted at least ten times. The chain combines TRBV2 with TRBJ1-5, with unresolved D. Trimming shortened V by 3 bases and J by 3 bases, and 6 bases separated the two germline ends. In germline, CDR1 is SNHLY, CDR2 FYNNEI. The CDR3 has 13 residues. CDR3 residues: CASSDQPNQPQHF. The CDR3 nucleotides read TGTGCCAGCAGTGACCAGCCCAATCAGCCCCAGCATTTT.

This clonotype was picked up many times. The chain employs TRBV25-1 and TRBJ2-1, with no clear D. V lost 7 bases and J lost 8, with 6 bases in between. CDR1 MGHDK and CDR2 SYGVNS come from the germline V gene. This CDR3 comprises 10 residues. The CDR3 DNA reads TGTGCCAGCACTCTTTATGAGCAGTTCTTC. It yields the protein CASTLYEQFF.

The rearrangement joins TRBV7-2 to TRBJ2-3; 7 nucleotides line up with TRBD2. The CDR3 totals 18 residues. The junction had 15 bases not matched to a gene; V was cut back by 1 base and J by 5 bases. Per the germline V gene, CDR1 is SGHTA and CDR2 is FQGNSA. CDR3: CASSLGFTLERDRDTQYF. The CDR3 DNA reads TGTGCCAGCAGCTTAGGCTTCACTCTCGAGCGGGATAGAGATACGCAGTATTTT.

In its sample, this clonotype was seen a few times. The CDR3 is CASTSAGGNEQFF. The CDR3 DNA sequence: TGTGCCAGCACTTCGGCGGGAGGTAATGAGCAGTTCTTC. The rearrangement uses TRBV28 and TRBJ2-1, with 8 positions matching TRBD2. CDR3 length equals 13 residues. The junction had 6 bases not matched to a gene; V was cut back by 7 bases and J by 7 bases. The germline gives CDR1 MDHEN, CDR2 SYDVKM.

This clonotype was counted ten times or more. The genes are TRBV7-8 and TRBJ2-7; D ambiguous. The CDR3 length is 11 residues. Germline assignment: CDR1 SGHVS and CDR2 FQNEAQ. V lost 1 base, J lost 6 bases, and 4 bases lay in between. CDR3 in DNA: TGTGCCAGCAGCTTAGATAGCGAGCAGTACTTC. Translating gives CASSLDSEQYF.

This clonotype was seen at least ten times. CDR3 region: CASSLGITDRSTDTQYF. DNA of the CDR3: TGCGCCAGCAGCTTGGGGATTACGGACAGAAGCACAGATACGCAGTATTTT. This chain uses TRBV5-1 with TRBJ2-3; a possible D gene is TRBD1 (6 bases). CDR3 length: 17 amino acids. CDR1 and CDR2 (germline): SGHRS, YFSETQ. Trimming cost V 0 bases and J 0 bases, with 14 bases left between them.

The table lists this clonotype with many counts. The gene calls are TRBV20-1 and TRBJ2-5, with a weak D call TRBD2 (5 bases). Trimming pared 5 bases from V and 4 bases from J, leaving 20 bases between. There are 15 residues in the CDR3. CDR1 and CDR2 from the germline V gene are DFQATT and SNEGSKA (reference sequence). The CDR3 protein is CSAPGPQRVGETQYF. The CDR3 DNA reads as TGCAGTGCTCCCGGGCCCCAGAGGGTCGGAGAGACCCAGTACTTC.

This clonotype showed up many times. This rearrangement joins TRBV11-2 to TRBJ1-1, with D possibly matching TRBD1 (6 bases). Per the germline V gene, CDR1 is SGHAT and CDR2 is FQNNGV. The V end was cut by 3 bases, the J end by 0 bases, with 8 bases between. CDR3 length: 14 amino acids. The CDR3 DNA is TGTGCCAGCAGCTTTCAGGGGCTGAACACTGAAGCTTTCTTT. This translates into CASSFQGLNTEAFF.

This clonotype was seen at least ten times. This sequence joins TRBV20-1 and TRBJ2-5, with D possibly TRBD2 on 6 matching bases. CDR1 DFQATT and CDR2 SNEGSKA come from the germline V gene (reference sequence). The V end was cut by 6 bases, the J end by 5 bases, with 10 bases between. The CDR3 contains 11 residues. The CDR3 sequence: CSAAGGETQYF. In DNA form, the CDR3 reads TGCAGTGCCGCTGGGGGGGAGACCCAGTACTTC.

This chain joins TRBV19 and TRBJ2-1; D not certain. CDR1 LNHDA and CDR2 SQIVND come from the germline V gene (reference sequence). The CDR3 extends over 15 amino acids. Trimming left V 5 bases short and J 6 bases short, with 17 bases between. CDR3 in DNA: TGTGCCAGTAGTCCGCCCTTCGACCAAATCAATGAGCAGTTCTTC. This sequence encodes CASSPPFDQINEQFF.

This clonotype was observed at least ten times. V usage is TRBV29-1 and J usage is TRBJ2-7; 9 positions agree with TRBD2. The CDR3 covers 14 residues. The trim removed 1 base at V and 4 bases at J, leaving 5 bases unmatched. Germline CDR1 reads SQVTM; CDR2 reads ANQGSEA. CDR3: CSVEVSGRWYEQYF. The CDR3 DNA is TGCAGCGTTGAAGTGAGCGGGAGGTGGTACGAGCAGTACTTC.

This clonotype occurred once. The rearrangement joins TRBV20-1 to TRBJ2-1; possibly TRBD2 for D (6 bases). This CDR3 is 15 amino acids long. Trimming left V 1 base short and J 8 bases short, with 18 bases between. The germline CDR1 and CDR2 sequences are DFQATT and SNEGSKA (reference sequence). CDR3 DNA: TGCAGTGCTAGAGGGGGGACTTGGTGGGACTATGAGCAGTTCTTC. As protein: CSARGGTWWDYEQFF.

This clonotype showed up many times. The V call is TRBV5-5, the J call TRBJ1-6, with D possibly TRBD1 on 6 matching bases. This CDR3 has 16 amino acids. CDR1 and CDR2 from the germline V gene are SGHKS and YYEKEE (reference sequence). V lost 4 bases and J 2 bases, leaving 13 bases between the germline ends. CDR3 in amino acids: CASSVTGFTYNSPLHF. CDR3 DNA: TGTGCCAGCAGCGTAACAGGGTTCACCTATAATTCACCCCTCCACTTT.

There are many counts of this clonotype. The chain joins TRBV7-2 to TRBJ2-3; 16 bases match TRBD2. CDR1 SGHTA and CDR2 FQGNSA come from the germline V gene. The CDR3 runs to 17 residues. J was trimmed by 4 bases and V by 5 bases; bases with no gene match: 6. CDR3 region: CASSPLGTSGGADTQYF. DNA for the CDR3: TGTGCCAGCAGCCCCCTCGGGACTAGCGGGGGGGCAGATACGCAGTATTTT. The variable domain in full, with the rest retrieved from reference TRBV7-2 and TRBJ2-3, is GAGVSQSPSNKVTEKGKDVELRCDPISGHTALYWYRQSLGQGLEFLIYFQGNSAPDKSGLPSDRFSAERTGGSVSTLTIQRTQQEDSAVYLCASSPLGTSGGADTQYFGPGTRLTVL.

Many counts were recorded for this clonotype. The chain combines TRBV10-3 with TRBJ2-7, with D uncertain. With 4 bases removed from V and 2 bases from J, the gap between germline ends came to 6 bases. This CDR3 is 12 amino acids long. The V gene's germline CDR1 is ENHRY and CDR2 SYGVKD. The CDR3 sequence is CAISGVTYEQYF. Here the CDR3 DNA reads TGTGCCATCAGTGGGGTCACCTACGAGCAGTACTTC.

The table lists this clonotype with a few counts. This chain's CDR3 is CASSPGGSGQRASEQYF. Written as DNA, the CDR3 is TGCGCCAGCAGCCCAGGGGGGAGCGGACAGAGGGCCTCCGAGCAGTACTTC. The rearrangement joins TRBV5-1 to TRBJ2-7, with a weak D call TRBD1 (7 bases). In germline, CDR1 is SGHRS, CDR2 YFSETQ. The V end was cut by 4 bases, the J end by 6 bases, with 26 bases between. The CDR3 extends over 17 amino acids.